One sample yielded the 19 T cell receptor beta chains listed below, sequenced in a study of regulatory T cells in long-lasting Graves disease. TCR beta libraries were built with iRepertoire HTBI primers and Arm-PCR of CDR3 regions. Each CDR3 protein gets one entry after TCRdb re-called the multiplex PCR reads with MiXCR. This repertoire shows 300,000 to 350,000 distinct CDR3 sequences, around 20% found once; its top ten account for 29%. Documented time point: persistent/refractory GD, antithyroid drugs over 5 years with positive TRAb. Generation of the TCR library employed RNA extracted from PBMCs. The specimen comprised peripheral blood mononuclear cells (PBMCs), sampled when the disease was refractory, from a patient treated with antithyroid drugs. The receptors stem from a female donor with Graves disease.

This chain connects TRBV5-1 to TRBJ1-4; 7 bases match TRBD1. This CDR3 has 15 residues. CDR1 and CDR2 (germline): SGHRS, YFSETQ. V trimming: 0 bases; J trimming: 3 bases; junction bases outside the gene matches: 2. For the CDR3, the DNA is TGCGCCAGCAGCTTGGTGGGACAGCCTAATGAAAAACTGTTTTTT. It yields the protein CASSLVGQPNEKLFF.

The chain couples TRBV18 to TRBJ1-5; 9 bases fit TRBD1. Germline V lookup: CDR1 KGHSH, CDR2 LQKENI. J lost 9 bases, V lost 6 bases, and 15 bases had no gene match. The CDR3 runs 16 residues. CDR3: CASSPKRGQGGVPQHF. The CDR3 DNA reads as TGTGCCAGCTCGCCCAAAAGGGGACAGGGCGGCGTGCCCCAGCATTTT.

The V gene is TRBV30, the J gene TRBJ1-2, with D possibly TRBD1 on 5 matching bases. V lost 0 bases, J lost 2 bases, and 7 bases lay in between. Germline V CDR1 and CDR2: GTSNPN, SVGIG (reference sequence). The CDR3 sequence is 13 residues long. The CDR3, as DNA: TGTGCCTGGAGTGTGAAGGGGAACTATGGCTACACCTTC. This gives the protein CAWSVKGNYGYTF. The variable domain in full, with the rest retrieved from reference TRBV30 and TRBJ1-2, is SQTIHQWPATLVQPVGSPLSLECTVEGTSNPNLYWYRQAAGRGLQLLFYSVGIGQISSEVPQNLSASRPQDRQFILSSKKLLLSDSGFYLCAWSVKGNYGYTFGSGTRLTVV.

The chain joins TRBV12-3 or TRBV12-4 to TRBJ2-1; 7 bases line up with TRBD1. Germline trimming cut 6 bases from V and 2 bases from J; bases unmatched to any gene: 4. CDR3 length: 14 residues. CDR3 protein: CASSLDRAYNEQFF. The CDR3 DNA reads TGTGCCAGCAGCCTCGACAGGGCCTACAATGAGCAGTTCTTC.

This clonotype occurred many times. V is TRBV11-2 and J is TRBJ2-2, with a possible D match to TRBD2 (6 bases). Looked up from germline, CDR1 is SGHAT and CDR2 is FQNNGV. This CDR3 comprises 15 residues. Trimming removed 0 bases at V and 4 bases at J, with 9 bases between. CDR3 sequence reads: CASSLEGGLTGELFF. CDR3 in DNA: TGTGCCAGCAGCTTAGAGGGGGGTCTCACCGGGGAGCTGTTTTTT.

This clonotype was seen repeatedly, ten times or more. V usage is TRBV12-3 or TRBV12-4 and J usage is TRBJ2-7; a possible D gene is TRBD1 (6 bases). Trimming took off 3 bases at V and 0 bases at J, with 18 bases between the two ends. The CDR3 covers 17 residues. The CDR3 spells CASSLSIFRDISYEQYF. For the CDR3, the DNA is TGTGCCAGCAGTTTGAGTATATTTCGGGACATCTCCTACGAGCAGTACTTC.

The rearrangement links TRBV7-6 to TRBJ1-4; 7 positions match TRBD1. Trimming took 5 bases from V and 6 from J; bases not matched to a gene: 3. In germline, CDR1 is SGHVS, CDR2 FNYEAQ. The CDR3 is made up of 13 amino acids. This CDR3 is CASSPGTDEKLFF. In DNA, the CDR3 is TGTGCCAGCAGCCCTGGGACAGATGAAAAACTGTTTTTT.

J is TRBJ1-1 and V is TRBV11-2; D gene uncertain. This CDR3 comprises 13 residues. Germline loops: CDR1 SGHAT, CDR2 FQNNGV. Trimming removed 2 bases at V and 4 bases at J, with 8 bases between. CDR3 coding DNA: TGTGCCAGCAGCTTACAATTGAGCACTGAAGCTTTCTTT. Its protein is CASSLQLSTEAFF.

The J gene is TRBJ2-2, the V gene TRBV6-1; the match to TRBD1 covers 9 bases. Germline-derived CDR1 and CDR2 are MNHNS and SASEGT. There are 15 residues in the CDR3. V was clipped by 7 bases and J by 6 bases; unmatched bases: 9. CDR3 sequence (DNA): TGTGCCAGCAAAACCGGGACAGGGTTTCCCGGGGAGCTGTTTTTT. This gives the protein CASKTGTGFPGELFF.

The sample holds many counts of this clonotype. The chain recombines TRBV7-6 with TRBJ2-1; 15 nucleotides agree with TRBD2. The CDR3 loop spans 15 amino acids. The V gene's germline CDR1 is SGHVS and CDR2 FNYEAQ. The ends lost 5 bases at V and 7 bases at J; junction bases unmatched: 3. CDR3 loop: CASSKGTSGGNEQFF. The CDR3 DNA reads TGTGCCAGCAGCAAAGGGACTAGCGGGGGGAATGAGCAGTTCTTC.

The V call is TRBV5-1, the J call TRBJ1-3; no clear D. V lost 3 bases to trimming and J lost 0 bases, with 13 bases between them. The V gene's germline CDR1 is SGHRS and CDR2 YFSETQ. There are 16 residues in the CDR3. CDR3 nucleotides: TGCGCCAGCAGCTCGGCGGGATTTGACTCTGGAAACACCATATATTTT. It yields the protein CASSSAGFDSGNTIYF.

There are many counts of this clonotype. V gene TRBV19 combines with J gene TRBJ1-1; no definite D call. Germline-derived CDR1 and CDR2 are LNHDA and SQIVND (reference sequence). The CDR3 covers 13 residues. Trimming cost V 3 bases and J 3 bases, with 8 bases left between them. The CDR3 coding sequence is TGTGCCAGTAGTATTACTTGGGACACTGAAGCTTTCTTT. This sequence encodes CASSITWDTEAFF. Variable domain in full (rest from reference TRBV19 and TRBJ1-1): DGGITQSPKYLFRKEGQNVTLSCEQNLNHDAMYWYRQDPGQGLRLIYYSQIVNDFQKGDIAEGYSVSREKKESFPLTVTSAQKNPTAFYLCASSITWDTEAFFGQGTRLTVV.

This clonotype was counted ten times or more. The CDR3 loop is CASSPRDRTNMNTEAFF. In DNA, the CDR3 is TGTGCCAGCAGCCCCCGGGACAGAACTAACATGAACACTGAAGCTTTCTTT. The chain combines TRBV11-3 with TRBJ1-1, with TRBD1 matching over 7 bases. The CDR3 runs to 17 residues. With V trimmed by 5 bases and J by 0 bases, 12 bases remained unmatched. Germline V gene lookup returns CDR1 SGHNT and CDR2 YENEEA.

This clonotype was picked up a small number of times. This chain uses TRBV9 with TRBJ2-2; no firm D call. In germline, CDR1 is SGDLS, CDR2 YYNGEE. This CDR3 contains 13 residues. V lost 4 bases, J lost 3 bases, and 7 bases lay in between. DNA for the CDR3: TGTGCCAGCAGCTTCGGAGACACCGGGGAGCTGTTTTTT. Protein product: CASSFGDTGELFF.

The V call is TRBV30, the J call TRBJ1-5, with TRBD1 as a possible D gene (6 bases). Deletions cut 3 bases from V and 4 bases from J, with 13 bases between. The CDR3 runs to 14 residues. Germline V gene sequence: CDR1 GTSNPN, CDR2 SVGIG (reference sequence). The CDR3 loop is CAWRDRQANQPQHF. The CDR3 coding sequence is TGTGCCTGGAGGGACCGACAGGCAAATCAGCCCCAGCATTTT.

The V and J genes are TRBV27 and TRBJ1-5; TRBD1 might be the D (5 bases). Germline CDR1 and CDR2: MNHEY and SMNVEV (reference sequence). V dropped 4 bases and J dropped 3 bases, with 16 bases sitting between them. The CDR3 length is 16 residues. The CDR3 region has the DNA TGTGCCAGCAGTTCGGAGGGACGGTTCCCCAATCAGCCCCAGCATTTT. Translation: CASSSEGRFPNQPQHF.

Only a few counts were recorded for this clonotype. The chain carries TRBV12-3 or TRBV12-4 and TRBJ1-3; D gene uncertain. The CDR3 runs 15 residues. The V end lost 6 bases, the J end lost 1 base, and 13 bases lay between the germline ends. CDR3 nucleotide sequence: TGTGCCAGCAGACCCGGACGGGATTCTGGAAACACCATATATTTT. Amino acid sequence: CASRPGRDSGNTIYF.

This clonotype was seen more than once but under ten times. The chain links TRBV7-3 to TRBJ1-1, with 9 bases lining up with TRBD1. The J segment lost 2 bases and the V segment lost 3 bases, leaving 7 bases of the junction unmatched. The CDR3 length is 16 residues. Germline V gene sequence: CDR1 SGHTA, CDR2 FQGTGA. The CDR3 DNA sequence: TGTGCCAGCAGCTTGATGGGGACAGGGCTAAACACTGAAGCTTTCTTT. Translating it yields CASSLMGTGLNTEAFF. Filled out from reference TRBV7-3 and TRBJ1-1, the complete variable domain reads GAGVSQTPSNKVTEKGKYVELRCDPISGHTALYWYRQSLGQGPEFLIYFQGTGAADDSGLPNDRFFAVRPEGSVSTLKIQRTERGDSAVYLCASSLMGTGLNTEAFFGQGTRLTVV.

This clonotype was seen ten or more times. The chain uses TRBV13 and TRBJ1-1; D remains ambiguous. Germline CDR1 is PRHDT and CDR2 is FYEKMQ (reference sequence). The CDR3 is made up of 15 amino acids. Trimming took 2 bases from V and 0 from J, leaving 10 bases between them. The CDR3 loop reads CASSLRAAMNTEAFF. CDR3 nucleotide sequence: TGTGCCAGCAGCTTACGCGCAGCAATGAACACTGAAGCTTTCTTT.